These T cell receptor beta chains were read from a single sample in a study of blood T cell repertoires in COVID-19. Generated by immunoSEQ multiplex PCR, the TCRdb table keeps only in-frame clones and is missing some. The table records fewer than 120,000 clones, around nine tenths of them present only once. The specimen was peripheral blood. Receptors were obtained from a woman in her 50s with acute or convalescent COVID-19. CDR3s include the opening cysteine and the closing phenylalanine or tryptophan. D genes are given only for firm matches. A row's size may be missing; if present it is once, few, many or a size class.

D	size	J	V	DNA	CDR3
NA	NA	TRBJ1-6	TRBV7-2	TGTGCCAGCAGCCTGGGGCAGGGTAATGAATCACCCCTCCACTTT	CASSLGQGNESPLHF
NA	NA	TRBJ2-1	TRBV4-2	TGTGCCAGCAGCCAAGATACAGTCCTATCATTTGAGCAGTTCTTC	CASSQDTVLSFEQFF
NA	NA	TRBJ2-5	TRBV5-1	TGCGCCAGCAGCTTAGGGACATCCCAAGAGACCCAGTACTTC	CASSLGTSQETQYF
NA	NA	TRBJ2-5	TRBV10-3	TGTGCCATCAGTGGTGCAGGGCTCCAAGAGACCCAGTACTTC	CAISGAGLQETQYF
TRBD2	NA	TRBJ2-1	TRBV4-1	TGCGCCAGCAGCCAGGGGGGGACTACCTTCAATGAGCAGTTCTTC	CASSQGGTTFNEQFF
NA	once	TRBJ2-1	TRBV7-7	TGTGCCAGCAGCTTATCCCAGGGCTCCTACAATGAGCAGTTCTTC	CASSLSQGSYNEQFF
NA	once	TRBJ1-5	TRBV19	TGTGCCAGTAGTATAGACAGGGTTGGGCAGCCCCAGCATTTT	CASSIDRVGQPQHF
TRBD2	NA	TRBJ2-2	TRBV5-1	TGCGCCAGTTCCCCGGGGACTAGCGTCACCGGGGAGCTGTTTTTT	CASSPGTSVTGELFF
TRBD1	NA	TRBJ2-3	TRBV27	TGTGCCAGCAGTCCCCGGACAGGGGGCACGACAGATACGCAGTATTTT	CASSPRTGGTTDTQYF
NA	few	TRBJ2-1	TRBV6-5	TGTGCCAGCAGGCCCTTGGGGACTTCTCGCAATGAGCAGTTCTTC	CASRPLGTSRNEQFF
NA	NA	TRBJ2-1	TRBV10-3	TGTGCCATCAGTGTGACTGACAATGAGCAGTTCTTC	CAISVTDNEQFF
TRBD2	NA	TRBJ2-1	TRBV4-2	TGTGCCAGCAGCGGGAGGACTAGCGGGGGCAGCGATGAGCAGTTCTTC	CASSGRTSGGSDEQFF
TRBD2	NA	TRBJ2-1	TRBV6-5	TGTGCCAGCAGAACACTAGCGGGAGGGAGCAATGAGCAGTTCTTC	CASRTLAGGSNEQFF
NA	NA	TRBJ1-4	TRBV6-6	TGTGCCAGCAGTCCCTCCCTCGACACAGGGAAGGCTAATGAAAAACTGTTTTTT	CASSPSLDTGKANEKLFF
TRBD2	NA	TRBJ2-1	TRBV27	TGTGCCAGCAGACCAAATGCCGGGACTAGCTACAATGAGCAGTTCTTC	CASRPNAGTSYNEQFF
TRBD1	NA	TRBJ1-4	TRBV7-6	TGTGCCAGCAGCCGGACAGGGGGCGAAGAAAAACTGTTTTTT	CASSRTGGEEKLFF
NA	NA	TRBJ1-3	TRBV4-2	TGTGCCAGCAGCCAAGATTCCGGCTCTGGAAACACCATATATTTT	CASSQDSGSGNTIYF
TRBD1	NA	TRBJ1-4	TRBV5-1	TGCGCCAGCGTCGAAACCGGGACAGGGGACGAAAAACTGTTTTTT	CASVETGTGDEKLFF
TRBD1	few	TRBJ2-2	TRBV6-1	TGTGCCAGCAGTCAAGGGACAGGGGGAAAGGACGGGGAGCTGTTTTTT	CASSQGTGGKDGELFF
TRBD2	NA	TRBJ2-1	TRBV12-3/TRBV12-4	TGTGCCAGCAGGCTAGCGGGATACAATGAGCAGTTCTTC	CASRLAGYNEQFF
NA	once	TRBJ2-2	TRBV19	TGTGCCAGTAGTACGGTTCAGGCCACCGGGGAGCTGTTTTTT	CASSTVQATGELFF
TRBD1	few	TRBJ1-2	TRBV10-3	TGTGCCATCAGCGGGGACAGGGGCAATGGCTACACCTTC	CAISGDRGNGYTF
NA	few	TRBJ2-2	TRBV7-9	TGTGCCAGCAACCATGTAACACAGGGCGTAACCGGGGAGCTGTTTTTT	CASNHVTQGVTGELFF
NA	NA	TRBJ1-2	TRBV19	TGTGCCAGTAGTATCGGTCACAGAAACTATGGCTACACCTTC	CASSIGHRNYGYTF
NA	NA	TRBJ2-2	TRBV19	TGTGCCAGTAAAAGTAGGGGGGGCGGTACCGGGGAGCTGTTTTTT	CASKSRGGGTGELFF
TRBD1	NA	TRBJ1-5	TRBV3-1/TRBV3-2	TGTGCCAGCAGCCAAGGCCGGACAGGGGATGGTCAGCCCCAGCATTTT	CASSQGRTGDGQPQHF
NA	NA	TRBJ1-2	TRBV19	TGTGCCAGTACTGGCAGGGTCGATGGCTACACCTTC	CASTGRVDGYTF
NA	NA	TRBJ2-3	TRBV7-2	TGTGCCAGCAGCCTGACAATGATACGCACAGATACGCAGTATTTT	CASSLTMIRTDTQYF
NA	NA	TRBJ2-3	TRBV5-4	TGTGCCAGCAGCCCTCTAGCTCTGGGCACAGATACGCAGTATTTT	CASSPLALGTDTQYF
NA	few	TRBJ2-7	TRBV30	TGTGCCTGGAGCCGGGACATCTCCTACGAGCAGTACTTC	CAWSRDISYEQYF
TRBD2	NA	TRBJ2-1	TRBV7-8	TGTGCCAGCAGCTTAAGCAGCGGGAGGGTGGGTGAGCAGTTCTTC	CASSLSSGRVGEQFF
NA	NA	TRBJ1-1	TRBV24-1	TGTGCCACCAGAGACGGACTTTCCACTGAAGCTTTCTTT	CATRDGLSTEAFF
NA	NA	TRBJ2-7	TRBV6-6	TGTGCCAGCAGTTATAGGAGCTCCTACGAGCAGTACTTC	CASSYRSSYEQYF
TRBD2	NA	TRBJ2-1	TRBV19	TGTGCCAGTAGTAACCGAGCGGGGGCTGAAAACTCCTACAATGAGCAGTTCTTC	CASSNRAGAENSYNEQFF
TRBD1	once	TRBJ2-2	TRBV2	TGTGCCAGCAGGTGGGGCAGAGGGACAGGATCAGGAGGGGAGCTGTTTTTT	CASRWGRGTGSGGELFF
TRBD1	NA	TRBJ1-5	TRBV24-1	TGTGCCACCAGTGTTGGACAGGGTGGCAATCAGCCCCAGCATTTT	CATSVGQGGNQPQHF
TRBD1	NA	TRBJ1-6	TRBV6-1	TGTGCCAGCAGTGAAGCAGGGACAGGGCCCTCACCCCTCCACTTT	CASSEAGTGPSPLHF
TRBD1	NA	TRBJ1-5	TRBV2	TGTGCCAGCAGTGAAGCGGTGGGACAGACGGGCAATCAGCCCCAGCATTTT	CASSEAVGQTGNQPQHF
NA	NA	TRBJ2-7	TRBV30	TGTGCCTGGAGTGTTTCAGGTGTAACCTACGAGCAGTACTTC	CAWSVSGVTYEQYF
TRBD2	once	TRBJ2-1	TRBV6-5	TGTGCCAGCACCAGAACTAGCGGGGACCAGTTCTTC	CASTRTSGDQFF
TRBD1	NA	TRBJ1-2	TRBV7-9	TGTGCCAGCAGCTTAGTTCAGGGGGAGGATGGCTACACCTTC	CASSLVQGEDGYTF
NA	few	TRBJ2-3	TRBV9	TGTGCCAGCAGCGTCGGGATCATAGATACGCAGTATTTT	CASSVGIIDTQYF
TRBD1	NA	TRBJ2-7	TRBV6-5	TGTGCCAGCAGACTGGGACAGGGCTACGAGCAGTACTTC	CASRLGQGYEQYF
TRBD1	NA	TRBJ1-2	TRBV5-1	TGCGCCAGCAGCTTGGGAGGGACAGATTATGGCTACACCTTC	CASSLGGTDYGYTF
TRBD1	NA	TRBJ2-7	TRBV5-8	TGTGCCAGCAGCAAGGACAGGGGCGACGAGCAGTACTTC	CASSKDRGDEQYF
TRBD1	few	TRBJ2-5	TRBV19	TGTGCCAGTAGTATAAGCTCTGACAGGGGCGGTCGAGAGACCCAGTACTTC	CASSISSDRGGRETQYF
TRBD2	NA	TRBJ2-5	TRBV18	TGTGCCAGCTCACAATGGGGACTAGCGGTCCAAGAGACCCAGTACTTC	CASSQWGLAVQETQYF
NA	NA	TRBJ2-4	TRBV21-1	TGTGCCAGCAGCAAAGTGGGGGACCGGGACAGAGAGCTTCTAGCCAAAAACATTCAGTACTTC	CASSKVGDRDRELLAKNIQYF
TRBD2	NA	TRBJ2-3	TRBV9	TGTGCCAGCAGCGAGGGACTAGCGGGAGGACGGGTTTGGGATACAGATACGCAGTATTTT	CASSEGLAGGRVWDTDTQYF
TRBD1	NA	TRBJ2-3	TRBV24-1	TGTGCCACCAGTGATCCCAAGGGGGCTAGCACAGATACGCAGTATTTT	CATSDPKGASTDTQYF
NA	few	TRBJ2-7	TRBV19	TGTGCCAGTAGTATCAGCGGGCTCTACGAGCAGTACTTC	CASSISGLYEQYF
NA	NA	TRBJ2-1	TRBV15	TGTGCCACCAGCCTCTTAACAGCGGGCCGTAGGGGTGAGCAGTTCTTC	CATSLLTAGRRGEQFF
TRBD2	NA	TRBJ2-3	TRBV20-1	TGCAGTGCTAGTGTTGGCAGCGGGAAATATACAGATACGCAGTATTTT	CSASVGSGKYTDTQYF
TRBD1	NA	TRBJ2-5	TRBV30	TGTGCCTGGAGTGCCGGACAGGGTCTCCAAGAGACCCAGTACTTC	CAWSAGQGLQETQYF
TRBD2	NA	TRBJ2-7	TRBV28	TGTGCCAGCTCTTGGAGGCAACCCGGGAGGTGGGAGCAGTACTTC	CASSWRQPGRWEQYF